This TCR beta chain was recovered during a study of cytomegalovirus exposure and HLA in healthy donors. With regard to this clone: Its cognate antigen is unknown.

PCR employed 60 Vbeta and 13 Jbeta primers. Assay used: immunoSEQ multiplex PCR; TCRdb lists only in-frame clones, some missing. This table has 150,000 to 200,000 clones, roughly 80% appearing once. CDR3 length equals 18 residues. The V gene's germline CDR1 is SGHNT and CDR2 YYREEE (reference sequence). Trimming stripped 4 bases from V and 5 bases from J, with 27 bases between. General study points: Another analysis was done later, and it associated around 16,000 TCR beta sequences with HLA alleles at 0.05 false discovery rate. In an earlier analysis, productive rearrangement rates for most beta V segments clustered near 87% or 30%.

The chain employs TRBV5-4 and TRBJ2-5, with D possibly being TRBD1 (6 bases). Sequencing was performed on PBMCs. This clonotype was sampled from a human donor in good health. CDR3 protein: CASSRERIGTSRGETQYF. The CDR3 coding sequence is TGTGCCAGCAGCCGAGAACGTATAGGGACATCCCGAGGGGAGACCCAGTACTTC.